The clone carrying this T cell receptor beta chain showed up many times. The record originates from a study of HIV-infected patients and healthy controls. CDR3 length equals 16 residues. CDR1 and CDR2 (germline): KGHDR, SFDVKD. J was trimmed by 5 bases and V by 2 bases; bases with no gene match: 8. One entry per CDR3 protein, called by TCRdb with MiXCR from the 5' RACE reads. The profile covers 60,000 to 75,000 distinct CDR3 sequences, with about 15% appearing a single time and under 6.5% taken by the ten largest. The genes are TRBV24-1 and TRBJ2-3; 8 nucleotides agree with TRBD2. This receptor was taken from a human donor in good health. Sequenced material: CD4+ T cells from blood. The CDR3 is CATSDSWGREGDTQYF. In DNA form, the CDR3 reads TGTGCCACCAGTGATTCGTGGGGCCGGGAGGGAGATACGCAGTATTTT.